This T cell receptor (beta chain) was profiled in a study of T cell clonality in common variable immunodeficiency. The CDR3 contains 15 residues. The germline CDR1 and CDR2 sequences are SGHAT and FQNNGV. V lost 0 bases to trimming and J lost 0 bases; unmatched junction nucleotides: 2. CVID and control samples used equivalent genomic DNA input. Assay: immunoSEQ multiplex PCR; the TCRdb copy retains only in-frame clones and omits some. The data show 35,000 or so clones, with none appearing a single time. This clone was detected ten times or more. The read gets to within 3 residues of the CDR3 end, and the germline J gene fills in the rest.

The rearrangement uses TRBV11-2 and TRBJ2-7, with TRBD1 matching 7 bases. The sample consisted of peripheral blood mononuclear cells. This clonotype was sampled from a person aged 18 to 70 in good health. The sequenced part of the CDR3 DNA is TGTGCCAGCAGCTTAGAGACAGGGAGCTCCTACGAG. Translation gives CASSLETGSSYE. The entire CDR3 sequence reads CASSLETGSSYEQYF.